Following are 30 T cell receptor beta chains from one sample sequenced in a study of Graves' ophthalmopathy and Graves' hyperthyroidism. RNA served as the template for amplifying TCR beta CDR3 regions. Investigators did first-round RT-PCR with HTBI primers, then second-round multiplex PCR. Via MiXCR, TCRdb re-called the multiplex PCR reads, giving one row per CDR3 protein. The data hold a few hundred thousand distinct CDR3 sequences, with 15% observed a single time. Input material: peripheral blood. These receptors all stem from a woman in her late teens or twenties with stable Graves' hyperthyroidism.

This clonotype was observed many times. The chain is built from TRBV6-5 and TRBJ1-2; no clear D gene. CDR3 size: 13 residues. Germline V gives CDR1 MNHEY, CDR2 SVGAGI. Deletions cut 4 bases from V and 3 bases from J, with 9 bases between. This CDR3 reads CASSSGFHYGYTF. DNA for the CDR3: TGTGCCAGCAGTTCCGGTTTTCACTATGGCTACACCTTC.

Ten or more counts support this clonotype. The V call is TRBV6-2 or TRBV6-3, the J call TRBJ1-2; the match to TRBD1 covers 7 bases. V lost 9 bases, J lost 7 bases, and 14 bases stayed unmatched. Germline CDR1 reads MNHEY; CDR2 reads SVGEGT. CDR3 length equals 14 residues. The DNA of the CDR3 is TGTGCCAGTAATCGGGGCAGGGGGAATACTGGCTACACCTTC. Translated, it gives CASNRGRGNTGYTF.

This clonotype turned up a few times. The V and J genes are TRBV13 and TRBJ2-7, with D perhaps being TRBD1 or TRBD2 (5 bases each). Looked up from germline, CDR1 is PRHDT and CDR2 is FYEKMQ (reference sequence). The CDR3 contains 16 residues. V shed 3 bases and J shed 0 bases, with 15 bases lying between them. The CDR3 nucleotides are TGTGCCAGCAGCTTTGACAGCGGAGACAGCTCCTACGAGCAGTACTTC. Translation: CASSFDSGDSSYEQYF.

This clonotype is a singleton in its sample. This chain connects TRBV6-1 to TRBJ1-2; D is unclear. Germline CDR1 and CDR2: MNHNS and SASEGT. Trimming pared 3 bases from V and 5 bases from J, leaving 10 bases between. CDR3 length equals 13 residues. CDR3 sequence: CASSDGSRYGYTF. The CDR3 nucleotides are TGTGCCAGCAGTGATGGCTCCCGGTATGGCTACACCTTC.

This clonotype was counted ten times or more. The genes are TRBV6-2 or TRBV6-3 and TRBJ1-6; D unclear. CDR1 and CDR2 from the germline V gene are MNHEY and SVGEGT. CDR3 length: 18 residues. The V and J ends lost 6 bases and 8 bases respectively, with 26 bases between them. The CDR3 reads CASSLFRAASVAHSPLHF. The CDR3 nucleotides read TGTGCCAGCAGCCTATTTCGAGCCGCCTCGGTAGCTCATTCACCCCTCCACTTT.

The V call is TRBV5-1, the J call TRBJ2-7, with 8 nucleotides matching TRBD2. This CDR3 contains 15 residues. Germline V gene sequence: CDR1 SGHRS, CDR2 YFSETQ. Trimming cost V 6 bases and J 0 bases; bases outside gene matches: 8. The chain's CDR3 is CASTRSGGDSYEQYF. CDR3 coding DNA: TGCGCCAGCACGAGAAGCGGGGGCGACTCCTACGAGCAGTACTTC.

The table lists this clonotype with a few counts. The gene calls are TRBV5-6 and TRBJ1-5; maybe TRBD1 (6 bases). V was shortened by 1 base and J by 4 bases, with 12 bases between the two germline ends. This CDR3 spans 15 amino acids. Germline values: CDR1 SGHDT, CDR2 YYEEEE. CDR3: CASSLSDRMNQPQHF. Written as DNA, the CDR3 is TGTGCCAGCAGCTTGTCCGACAGGATGAATCAGCCCCAGCATTTT.

This clonotype has ten or more counts. The chain has TRBV24-1 and TRBJ2-7, with TRBD1 as a possible D gene (6 bases). CDR1 is KGHDR, CDR2 SFDVKD, per germline. V was shortened by 3 bases and J by 1 base, with 12 bases between the two germline ends. The CDR3 sequence is 15 residues long. The CDR3 bases are TGTGCCACCAGTGATGCGGCAGACAGGTCCTACGAGCAGTACTTC. Translation gives CATSDAADRSYEQYF.

At least ten counts were recorded for this clonotype. The chain carries TRBV6-1 and TRBJ1-2, with TRBD1 matching over 12 bases. This CDR3 has 16 amino acids. With V trimmed by 5 bases and J by 8 bases, 12 bases remained unmatched. CDR1 and CDR2 (germline): MNHNS, SASEGT. In nucleotides, the CDR3 is TGTGCCAGCAGTCCTCTAGTGGGACAGGGGGCGCGAGGCTACACCTTC. It encodes CASSPLVGQGARGYTF.

This clonotype was counted only a few times. J is TRBJ1-2 and V is TRBV28; TRBD1 matches at 7 bases. This CDR3 comprises 14 residues. After removal of 1 base from V and 14 bases from J, the junction contained 13 bases not matched to a gene. Germline V lookup: CDR1 MDHEN, CDR2 SYDVKM. CDR3 bases: TGTGCCAGCAGTTTATCCCTAACACAGGGGCGGTGGACCTTC. Amino acids: CASSLSLTQGRWTF.

The sample holds many counts of this clonotype. The gene calls are TRBV7-3 and TRBJ1-2, with TRBD1 as a possible D gene (6 bases). The CDR3 length is 13 residues. Trimming took off 6 bases at V and 7 bases at J, with 15 bases between the two ends. The germline gives CDR1 SGHTA, CDR2 FQGTGA. Written as DNA, the CDR3 is TGTGCCAGCAGGGAGGCGGGGGGCCCTGGCTACACCTTC. As protein: CASREAGGPGYTF.

This clonotype was found many times. The chain joins TRBV5-1 to TRBJ2-7; D uncertain. Germline V CDR1 and CDR2: SGHRS, YFSETQ. There are 14 residues in the CDR3. With 4 bases removed from V and 1 base from J, the gap between germline ends came to 12 bases. The CDR3 bases are TGCGCCAGCAGCGGCCCGGAGACTTCCTACGAGCAGTACTTC. Its protein product is CASSGPETSYEQYF.

In DNA form, the CDR3 reads TGTGCCAGCAGCCTGGGGGACGGGGGGGACCAAGAGACCCAGTACTTC. Amino acids: CASSLGDGGDQETQYF. The chain links TRBV6-1 to TRBJ2-5; 8 nucleotides align to TRBD2. In germline, CDR1 is MNHNS, CDR2 SASEGT. The V and J ends lost 6 bases and 0 bases, in that order; junction bases with no gene match: 9. CDR3 length: 16 amino acids.

At least ten counts were recorded for this clonotype. The V gene is TRBV6-1, the J gene TRBJ1-2; 11 nucleotides align to TRBD1. V lost 8 bases to trimming and J lost 5 bases; unmatched junction nucleotides: 7. The CDR3 runs to 14 residues. CDR1 and CDR2 from the germline V gene are MNHNS and SASEGT. The CDR3 loop is CASVGQGDGYGYTF. DNA of the CDR3: TGTGCCAGCGTGGGACAGGGGGATGGGTATGGCTACACCTTC.

This clonotype was picked up many times. The CDR3 region has the DNA TGTGCCATCAGTGACAGACATGGGGGGGACACTGAAGCTTTCTTT. Its protein is CAISDRHGGDTEAFF. This chain connects TRBV10-3 to TRBJ1-1, with D maybe TRBD1 (5 bases). V was pared by 3 bases and J by 3 bases, with 14 bases between. The CDR3 contains 15 residues. Per germline, CDR1 ENHRY and CDR2 SYGVKD.

The table lists this clonotype with many counts. The chain couples TRBV29-1 to TRBJ2-7; possible D gene TRBD2, 6 bases. Germline CDR1 reads SQVTM; CDR2 reads ANQGSEA. The CDR3 has 13 residues. Trimming removed 4 bases at V and 5 bases at J, with 15 bases between. The CDR3: CSVAPRGKHEQYF. In DNA, the CDR3 is TGCAGCGTTGCGCCTCGGGGGAAGCACGAGCAGTACTTC.

This clonotype was picked up many times. The chain recombines TRBV6-5 with TRBJ1-2; no reliable D call. This CDR3 is built from 14 residues. Looked up from germline, CDR1 is MNHEY and CDR2 is SVGAGI. Between the trimmed V and J ends, which lost 4 bases and 3 bases, there was a span of 12 bases. The CDR3 bases are TGTGCCAGCAGTTCTCGTCCCAGTCACTATGGCTACACCTTC. As protein: CASSSRPSHYGYTF.

In its sample, this clonotype was seen many times. The V and J genes are TRBV9 and TRBJ1-1; D is unresolved. CDR3 size: 14 residues. Germline V gene sequence: CDR1 SGDLS, CDR2 YYNGEE. V lost 3 bases and J lost 1, with 10 bases in between. The CDR3 coding sequence is TGTGCCAGCAGCGAACCACCCAGGAACACTGAAGCTTTCTTT. Its translation: CASSEPPRNTEAFF.

This sequence joins TRBV11-2 and TRBJ2-2; 11 nucleotides line up with TRBD2. The CDR3 has 14 residues. Trimming took 4 bases from V and 8 from J; bases not matched to a gene: 3. Germline CDR1 reads SGHAT; CDR2 reads FQNNGV. The CDR3 DNA is TGTGCCAGCAGCTATAGCGGGGGGGCGGGGGAGCTGTTTTTT. This translates into CASSYSGGAGELFF.

Comment on this clonotype: Its ends do not fully match the called genes, so a read error is possible. The CDR3 region has the DNA TGTGCCAGGAGCCAAACGGGCACCTATGGCTACACCTTC. This sequence encodes CARSQTGTYGYTF. The chain couples TRBV3-1 to TRBJ1-2; D remains unclear. Per the germline V gene, CDR1 is LGHDT and CDR2 is YNNKEL (reference sequence). This CDR3 comprises 13 residues.

The table lists this clonotype with a few counts. V usage is TRBV5-6 and J usage is TRBJ2-5; 14 positions agree with TRBD2. Germline assignment: CDR1 SGHDT and CDR2 YYEEEE. Trimming removed 0 bases from V and 5 bases from J; junction bases left unmatched: 12. The CDR3 consists of 19 residues. The CDR3 DNA reads TGTGCCAGCAGCTTGGTGCCCCCGGGACTAGCGGGGGTCGGGGAGACCCAGTACTTC. It is translated as CASSLVPPGLAGVGETQYF.

This clonotype was found many times. This chain links TRBV4-2 with TRBJ2-5; TRBD2 agrees at 11 bases. This CDR3 region has 18 residues. V gave up 4 bases and J gave up 3 bases; unmatched junction bases: 13. From germline, CDR1 is LGHNA and CDR2 YNFKEQ. The CDR3 region is CASSPSQASGGSEETQYF. The CDR3 DNA reads TGTGCCAGCAGCCCCTCCCAGGCTAGCGGGGGGAGTGAAGAGACCCAGTACTTC.

This clonotype showed up many times. This chain links TRBV6-1 with TRBJ2-7; D call uncertain. Trimming removed 1 base at V and 4 bases at J, with 14 bases between. The CDR3 has 15 residues. The germline gives CDR1 MNHNS, CDR2 SASEGT. The CDR3 DNA is TGTGCCAGCAGTGAAGAGGTCAGGATGGAGTACGAGCAGTACTTC. Its translation is CASSEEVRMEYEQYF.

This chain links TRBV7-2 with TRBJ2-5; D might be TRBD1 (6 bases). CDR3 length: 16 amino acids. V dropped 3 bases and J dropped 5 bases, with 19 bases sitting between them. CDR1 is SGHTA and CDR2 is FQGNSA in the germline V gene. The CDR3 reads CASSFKLRGRRETQYF. The CDR3 DNA reads TGTGCCAGCAGCTTCAAACTCAGGGGCCGGCGCGAGACCCAGTACTTC. Combining the CDR3 with reference TRBV7-2 and TRBJ2-5 gives the whole variable domain GAGVSQSPSNKVTEKGKDVELRCDPISGHTALYWYRQSLGQGLEFLIYFQGNSAPDKSGLPSDRFSAERTGGSVSTLTIQRTQQEDSAVYLCASSFKLRGRRETQYFGPGTRLLVL.

This clonotype has at least ten counts. The genes are TRBV6-1 and TRBJ1-2, with D tentatively TRBD1 (6 bases). CDR3 length equals 14 residues. With 2 bases removed from V and 8 bases from J, the gap between germline ends came to 15 bases. Germline V lookup: CDR1 MNHNS, CDR2 SASEGT. The CDR3 protein is CASSEWTAPWGYTF. For the CDR3, the DNA is TGTGCCAGCAGTGAATGGACAGCCCCTTGGGGCTACACCTTC.

Comments on this clonotype: This may arise from a read error, as a much more abundant clone is one base away. The V and J genes are TRBV7-2 and TRBJ2-7; a possible D gene is TRBD1 (6 bases). CDR1 SGHTA and CDR2 FQGNSA come from the germline V gene. The CDR3 spans 12 residues. DNA of the CDR3: TGTGCCAGCAGCTTAGTGGGGACAAAGCAGTGCTTC. This sequence encodes CASSLVGTKQCF.

This clonotype was seen at least ten times. The chain uses TRBV12-3 or TRBV12-4 and TRBJ1-6, with 12 bases identical to TRBD1. Trimming removed 5 bases from V and 7 bases from J; junction bases left unmatched: 6. The CDR3 runs 16 residues. Here the CDR3 DNA reads TGTGCCAGCAGTGCCGGGACAGGGGGCAGGAATTCACCCCTCCACTTT. Translation: CASSAGTGGRNSPLHF.

This clonotype has at least ten counts. J is TRBJ2-3 and V is TRBV24-1, with a tentative D call TRBD2 (6 bases). Trimming pared 12 bases from V and 0 bases from J, leaving 9 bases between. Germline loops: CDR1 KGHDR, CDR2 SFDVKD. This CDR3 contains 12 residues. The CDR3 loop reads CAAGTSTDTQYF. CDR3 in DNA: TGTGCCGCCGGGACTAGCACAGATACGCAGTATTTT.

This clonotype was detected many times. The chain recombines TRBV12-3 or TRBV12-4 with TRBJ1-1; D uncertain. V was cut by 10 bases and J by 5 bases, with 11 bases left in between. This CDR3 spans 11 amino acids. In DNA form, the CDR3 reads TGTGCCACCGGGGTGGGGACTGAAGCTTTCTTT. As protein: CATGVGTEAFF.

This clonotype occurred many times. This CDR3 reads CARKSTGYTEAFF. The CDR3 DNA reads as TGTGCCAGAAAGTCGACAGGTTACACTGAAGCTTTCTTT. The chain links TRBV2 to TRBJ1-1, with a possible D match to TRBD1 (6 bases). V was pared by 9 bases and J by 3 bases, with 14 bases between. Germline values: CDR1 SNHLY, CDR2 FYNNEI. The CDR3 has 13 amino acids.